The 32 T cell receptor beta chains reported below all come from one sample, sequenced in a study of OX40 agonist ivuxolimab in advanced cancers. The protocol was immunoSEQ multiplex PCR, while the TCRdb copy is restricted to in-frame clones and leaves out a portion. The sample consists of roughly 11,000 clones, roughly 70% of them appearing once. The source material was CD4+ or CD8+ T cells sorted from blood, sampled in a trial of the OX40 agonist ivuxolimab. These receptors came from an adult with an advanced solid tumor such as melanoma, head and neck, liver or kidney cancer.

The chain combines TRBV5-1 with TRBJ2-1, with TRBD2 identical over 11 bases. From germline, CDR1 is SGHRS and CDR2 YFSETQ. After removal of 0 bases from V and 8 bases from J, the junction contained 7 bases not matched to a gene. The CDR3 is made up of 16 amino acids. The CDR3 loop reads CASSLGTSGSLDEQFF. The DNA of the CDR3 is TGCGCCAGCAGCTTGGGAACTAGCGGGAGTTTGGATGAGCAGTTCTTC.

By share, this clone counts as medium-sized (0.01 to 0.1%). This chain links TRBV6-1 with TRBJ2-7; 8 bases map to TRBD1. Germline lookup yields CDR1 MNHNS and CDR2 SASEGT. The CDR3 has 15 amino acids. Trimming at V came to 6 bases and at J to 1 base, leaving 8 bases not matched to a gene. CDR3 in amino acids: CASRDRDPSSYEQYF. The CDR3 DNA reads TGTGCCAGCAGGGACAGGGATCCCTCGTCCTACGAGCAGTACTTC.

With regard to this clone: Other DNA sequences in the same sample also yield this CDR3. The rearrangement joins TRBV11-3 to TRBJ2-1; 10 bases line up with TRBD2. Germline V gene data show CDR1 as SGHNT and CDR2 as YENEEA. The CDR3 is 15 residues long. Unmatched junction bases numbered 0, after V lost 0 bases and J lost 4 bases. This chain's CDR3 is CASSLELAGYNEQFF. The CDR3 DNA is TGTGCCAGCAGCTTAGAACTAGCGGGATACAATGAGCAGTTCTTC.

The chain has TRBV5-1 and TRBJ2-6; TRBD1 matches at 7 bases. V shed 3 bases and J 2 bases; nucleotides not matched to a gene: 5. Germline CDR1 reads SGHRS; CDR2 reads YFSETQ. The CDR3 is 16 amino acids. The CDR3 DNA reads TGCGCCAGCAGCTATAACAGGGGAGCTGGGGCCAACGTCCTGACTTTC. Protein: CASSYNRGAGANVLTF.

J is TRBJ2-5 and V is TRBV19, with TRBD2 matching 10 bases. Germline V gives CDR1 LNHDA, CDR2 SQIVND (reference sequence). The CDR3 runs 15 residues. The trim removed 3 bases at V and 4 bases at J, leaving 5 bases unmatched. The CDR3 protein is CASSIRTSGGETQYF. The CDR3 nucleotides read TGTGCCAGTAGTATCAGGACTAGCGGAGGAGAGACCCAGTACTTC.

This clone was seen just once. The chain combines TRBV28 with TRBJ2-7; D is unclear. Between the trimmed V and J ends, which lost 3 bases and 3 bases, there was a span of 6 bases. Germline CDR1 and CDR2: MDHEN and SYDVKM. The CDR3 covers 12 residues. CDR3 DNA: TGTGCCAGCAGTTTTCCCAACTACGAGCAGTACTTC. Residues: CASSFPNYEQYF.

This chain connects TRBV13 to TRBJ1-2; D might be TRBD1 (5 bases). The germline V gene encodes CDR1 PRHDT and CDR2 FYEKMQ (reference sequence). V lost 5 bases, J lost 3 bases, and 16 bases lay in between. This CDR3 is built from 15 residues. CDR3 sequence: CASSPQTGTDYGYTF. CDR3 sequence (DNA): TGTGCCAGCAGCCCTCAAACCGGGACCGACTATGGCTACACCTTC.

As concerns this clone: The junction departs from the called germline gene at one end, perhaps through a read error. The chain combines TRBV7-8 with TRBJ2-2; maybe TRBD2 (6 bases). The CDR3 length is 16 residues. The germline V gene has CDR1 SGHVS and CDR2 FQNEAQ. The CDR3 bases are TGTGCCAGCAGCTTAGCCCGGGCCGCGAACACCGGGGGGCTGTTTTTT. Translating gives CASSLARAANTGGLFF.

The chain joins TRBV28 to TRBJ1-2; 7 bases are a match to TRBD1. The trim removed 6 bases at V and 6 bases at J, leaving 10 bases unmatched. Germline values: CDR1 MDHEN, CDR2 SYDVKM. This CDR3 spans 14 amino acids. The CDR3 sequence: CASRKLTGRDGYTF. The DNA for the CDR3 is TGTGCCAGCAGAAAGTTGACAGGGAGGGATGGCTACACCTTC.

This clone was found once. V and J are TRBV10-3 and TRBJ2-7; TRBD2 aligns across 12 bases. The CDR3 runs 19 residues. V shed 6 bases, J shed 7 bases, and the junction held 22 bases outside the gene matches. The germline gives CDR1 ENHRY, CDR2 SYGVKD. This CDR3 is CAISGWDPHRLAGEREQYF. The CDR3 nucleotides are TGTGCCATCAGCGGCTGGGATCCGCATCGACTAGCGGGAGAGCGGGAGCAGTACTTC.

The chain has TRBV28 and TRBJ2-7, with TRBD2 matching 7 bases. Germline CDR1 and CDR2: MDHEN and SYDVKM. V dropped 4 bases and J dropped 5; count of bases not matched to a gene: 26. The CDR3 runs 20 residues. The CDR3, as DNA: TGTGCCAGCAGTTGCGTCATCCTAGACGCTGCCGGGACTACCTGCGACGAGCAGTACTTC. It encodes CASSCVILDAAGTTCDEQYF.

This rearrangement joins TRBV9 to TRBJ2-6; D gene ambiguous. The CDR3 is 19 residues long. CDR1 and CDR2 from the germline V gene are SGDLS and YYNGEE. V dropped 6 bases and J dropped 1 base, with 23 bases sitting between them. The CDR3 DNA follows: TGTGCCAGCAATGACAATGGTTTACGGAGCCTTTCTGGGGCCAACGTCCTGACTTTC. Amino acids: CASNDNGLRSLSGANVLTF. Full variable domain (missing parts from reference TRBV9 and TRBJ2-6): DSGVTQTPKHLITATGQRVTLRCSPRSGDLSVYWYQQSLDQGLQFLIQYYNGEERAKGNILERFSAQQFPDLHSELNLSSLELGDSALYFCASNDNGLRSLSGANVLTFGAGSRLTVL.

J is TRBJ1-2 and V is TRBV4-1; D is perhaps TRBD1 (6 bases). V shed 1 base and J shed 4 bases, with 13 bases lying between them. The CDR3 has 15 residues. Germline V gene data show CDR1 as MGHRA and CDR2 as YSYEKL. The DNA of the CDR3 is TGCGCCAGCAGCCAAGTAGGTCAGGGGAGCTATGGCTACACCTTC. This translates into CASSQVGQGSYGYTF.

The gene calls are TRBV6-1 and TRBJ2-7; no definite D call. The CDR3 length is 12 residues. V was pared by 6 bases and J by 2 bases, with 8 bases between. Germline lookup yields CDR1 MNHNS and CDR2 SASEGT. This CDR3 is CASSLGTYEQYF. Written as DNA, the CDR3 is TGTGCCAGCAGCCTCGGAACCTACGAGCAGTACTTC.

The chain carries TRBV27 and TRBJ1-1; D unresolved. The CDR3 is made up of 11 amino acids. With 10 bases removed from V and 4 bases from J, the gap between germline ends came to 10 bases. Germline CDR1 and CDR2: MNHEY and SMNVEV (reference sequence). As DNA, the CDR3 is TGTGCCACTTATTCGGGCACTGAAGCTTTCTTT. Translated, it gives CATYSGTEAFF.

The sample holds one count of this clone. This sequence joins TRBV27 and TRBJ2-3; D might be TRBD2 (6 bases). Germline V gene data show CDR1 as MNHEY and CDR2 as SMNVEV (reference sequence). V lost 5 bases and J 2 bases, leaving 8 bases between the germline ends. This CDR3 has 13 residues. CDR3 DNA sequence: TGTGCCAGCAGTCCGGACTACACAGATACGCAGTATTTT. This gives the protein CASSPDYTDTQYF.

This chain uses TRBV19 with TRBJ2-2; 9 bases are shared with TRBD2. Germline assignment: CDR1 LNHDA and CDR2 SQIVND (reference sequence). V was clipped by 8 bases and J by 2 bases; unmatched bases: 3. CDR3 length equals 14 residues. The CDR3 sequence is CASYLAGNTGELFF. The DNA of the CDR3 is TGTGCCAGTTACCTAGCGGGAAACACCGGGGAGCTGTTTTTT.

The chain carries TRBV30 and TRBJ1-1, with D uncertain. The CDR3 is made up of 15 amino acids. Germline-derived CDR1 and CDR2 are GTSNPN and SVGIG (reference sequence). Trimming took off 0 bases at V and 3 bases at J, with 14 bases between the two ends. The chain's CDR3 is CAWSVSRTPHTEAFF. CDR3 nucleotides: TGTGCCTGGAGTGTCTCGCGGACCCCACACACTGAAGCTTTCTTT.

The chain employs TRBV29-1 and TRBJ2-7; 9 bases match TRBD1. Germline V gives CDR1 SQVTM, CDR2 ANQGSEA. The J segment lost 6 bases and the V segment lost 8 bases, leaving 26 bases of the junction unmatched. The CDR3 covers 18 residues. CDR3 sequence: CSLPPRDRAFPLWCEQYF. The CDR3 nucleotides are TGCAGCCTGCCCCCCCGGGACAGGGCATTCCCTCTTTGGTGCGAGCAGTACTTC.

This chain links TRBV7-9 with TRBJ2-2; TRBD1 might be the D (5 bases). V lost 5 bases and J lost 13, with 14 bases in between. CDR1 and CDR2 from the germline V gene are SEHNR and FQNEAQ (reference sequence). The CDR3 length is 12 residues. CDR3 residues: CASSPPRVGLFF. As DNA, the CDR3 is TGTGCCAGCAGCCCGCCCAGGGTGGGGCTGTTTTTT.

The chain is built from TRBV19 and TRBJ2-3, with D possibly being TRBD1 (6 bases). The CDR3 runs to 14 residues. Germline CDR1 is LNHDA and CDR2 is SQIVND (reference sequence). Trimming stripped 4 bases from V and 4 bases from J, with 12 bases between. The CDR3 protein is CASSTPTGPDTQYF. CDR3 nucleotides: TGTGCCAGTAGTACCCCGACAGGTCCAGATACGCAGTATTTT.

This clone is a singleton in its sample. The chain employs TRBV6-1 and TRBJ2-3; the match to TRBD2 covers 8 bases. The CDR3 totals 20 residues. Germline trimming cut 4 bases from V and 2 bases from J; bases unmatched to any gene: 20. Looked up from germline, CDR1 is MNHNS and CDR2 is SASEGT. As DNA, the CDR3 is TGTGCCAGCAGTGGGCCCTTAGCGGTCAGTACGGGAGGGTTCACAGATACGCAGTATTTT. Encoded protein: CASSGPLAVSTGGFTDTQYF.

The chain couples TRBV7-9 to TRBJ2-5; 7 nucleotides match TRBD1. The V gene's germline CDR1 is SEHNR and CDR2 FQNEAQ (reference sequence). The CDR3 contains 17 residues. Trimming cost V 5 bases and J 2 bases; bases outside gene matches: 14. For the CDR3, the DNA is TGTGCCAGCAGCGGAAGAGCAGACACAGGGGCACAAGAGACCCAGTACTTC. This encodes CASSGRADTGAQETQYF.

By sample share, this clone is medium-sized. CDR3 residues: CASSSGTGVYNEQFF. The DNA for the CDR3 is TGTGCCAGCAGCTCCGGGACTGGGGTTTACAATGAGCAGTTCTTC. The rearrangement links TRBV7-3 to TRBJ2-1; tentatively, D is TRBD2 (6 bases). Trimming pared 4 bases from V and 4 bases from J, leaving 14 bases between. This CDR3 has 15 amino acids. Germline CDR1 SGHTA, CDR2 FQGTGA. The variable domain in full, completed from reference TRBV7-3 and TRBJ2-1, reads GAGVSQTPSNKVTEKGKYVELRCDPISGHTALYWYRQSLGQGPEFLIYFQGTGAADDSGLPNDRFFAVRPEGSVSTLKIQRTERGDSAVYLCASSSGTGVYNEQFFGPGTRLTVL.

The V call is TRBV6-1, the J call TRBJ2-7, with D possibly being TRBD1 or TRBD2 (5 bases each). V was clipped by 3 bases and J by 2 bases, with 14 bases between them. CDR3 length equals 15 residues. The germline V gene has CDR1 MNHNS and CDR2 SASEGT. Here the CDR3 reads CASSETRDPTYEQYF. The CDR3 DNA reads TGTGCCAGCAGTGAGACTCGGGACCCCACCTACGAGCAGTACTTC.

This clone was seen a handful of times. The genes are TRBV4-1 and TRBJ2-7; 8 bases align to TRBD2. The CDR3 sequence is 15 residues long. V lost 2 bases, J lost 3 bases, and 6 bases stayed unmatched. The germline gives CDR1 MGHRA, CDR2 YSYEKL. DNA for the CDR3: TGCGCCAGCAGCCAAAACAGCGGGGGTAACTACGAGCAGTACTTC. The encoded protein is CASSQNSGGNYEQYF.

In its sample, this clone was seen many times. CDR3 protein: CASSVGPGPGLAGANVLTF. CDR3 DNA: TGTGCCAGCAGCGTAGGTCCGGGACCGGGGTTGGCTGGGGCCAACGTCCTGACTTTC. The rearrangement uses TRBV9 and TRBJ2-6; D possibly matches TRBD1 or TRBD2 (5 bases each). Germline loops: CDR1 SGDLS, CDR2 YYNGEE. This CDR3 spans 19 amino acids. Deletions cut 0 bases from V and 2 bases from J, with 18 bases between.

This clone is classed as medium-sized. The CDR3 coding sequence is TGTGCCAGCCAATACAGGGGAAATCAGCCCCAGCATTTT. This translates into CASQYRGNQPQHF. The chain uses TRBV28 and TRBJ1-5; TRBD1 agrees at 7 bases. Germline CDR1 reads MDHEN; CDR2 reads SYDVKM. Trimming removed 8 bases from V and 4 bases from J; junction bases left unmatched: 5. The CDR3 has 13 residues.

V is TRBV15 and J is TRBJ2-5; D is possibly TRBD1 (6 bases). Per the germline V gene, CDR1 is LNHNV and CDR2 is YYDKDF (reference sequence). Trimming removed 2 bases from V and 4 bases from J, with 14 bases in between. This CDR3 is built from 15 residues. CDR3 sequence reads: CATSRTRGGGETQYF. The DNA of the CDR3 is TGTGCCACCAGCAGAACCAGGGGTGGCGGAGAGACCCAGTACTTC.

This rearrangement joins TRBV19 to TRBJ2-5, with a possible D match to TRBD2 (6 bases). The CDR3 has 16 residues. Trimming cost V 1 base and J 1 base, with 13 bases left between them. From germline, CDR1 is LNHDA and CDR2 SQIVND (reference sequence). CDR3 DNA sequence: TGTGCCAGTAGTATAGGGTTAGCGGCCCTCCAAGAGACCCAGTACTTC. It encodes CASSIGLAALQETQYF.

The CDR3 region is CASRIRDSSYNEQFF. CDR3 DNA sequence: TGTGCCAGCAGGATCCGGGACAGCTCCTACAATGAGCAGTTCTTC. The chain recombines TRBV5-5 with TRBJ2-1; TRBD1 aligns across 7 bases. The J segment lost 0 bases and the V segment lost 5 bases, leaving 5 bases of the junction unmatched. CDR3 length equals 15 residues. Germline V lookup: CDR1 SGHKS, CDR2 YYEKEE (reference sequence).

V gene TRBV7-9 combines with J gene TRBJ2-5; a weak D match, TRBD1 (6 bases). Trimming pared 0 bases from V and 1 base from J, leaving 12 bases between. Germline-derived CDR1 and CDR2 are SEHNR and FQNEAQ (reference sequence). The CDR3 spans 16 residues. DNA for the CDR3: TGTGCCAGCAGCTTAGCCATACAGGGAACCCAAGAGACCCAGTACTTC. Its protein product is CASSLAIQGTQETQYF.